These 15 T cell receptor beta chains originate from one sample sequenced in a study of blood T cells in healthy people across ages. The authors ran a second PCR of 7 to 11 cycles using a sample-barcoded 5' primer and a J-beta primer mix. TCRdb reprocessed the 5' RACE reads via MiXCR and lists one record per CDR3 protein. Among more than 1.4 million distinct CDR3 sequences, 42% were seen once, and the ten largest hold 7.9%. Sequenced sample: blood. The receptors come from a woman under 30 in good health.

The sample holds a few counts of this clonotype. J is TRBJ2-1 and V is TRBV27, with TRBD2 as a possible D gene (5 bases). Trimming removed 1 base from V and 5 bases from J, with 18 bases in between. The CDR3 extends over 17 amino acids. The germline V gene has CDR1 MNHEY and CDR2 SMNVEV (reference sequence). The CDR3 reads CASSLFRAARTHNEQFF. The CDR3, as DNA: TGTGCCAGCAGTTTATTTCGAGCGGCCCGAACCCACAATGAGCAGTTCTTC.

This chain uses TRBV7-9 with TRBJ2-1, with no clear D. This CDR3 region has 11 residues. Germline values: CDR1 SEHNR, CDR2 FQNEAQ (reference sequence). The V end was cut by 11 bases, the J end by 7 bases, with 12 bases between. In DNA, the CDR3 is TGTGCCGGCATCGTAATAAATGAGCAGTTCTTC. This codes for CAGIVINEQFF.

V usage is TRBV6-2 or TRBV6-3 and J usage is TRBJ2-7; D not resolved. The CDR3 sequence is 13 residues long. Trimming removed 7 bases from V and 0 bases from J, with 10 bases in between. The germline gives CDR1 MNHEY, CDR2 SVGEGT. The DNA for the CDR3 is TGTGCCAGCACCGTTAGGAGCTCCTACGAGCAGTACTTC. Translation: CASTVRSSYEQYF.

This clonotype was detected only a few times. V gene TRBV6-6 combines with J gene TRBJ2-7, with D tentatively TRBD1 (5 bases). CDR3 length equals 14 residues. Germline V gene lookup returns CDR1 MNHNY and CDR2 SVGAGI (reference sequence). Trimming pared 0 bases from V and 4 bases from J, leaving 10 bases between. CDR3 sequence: CASSYSTERYEQYF. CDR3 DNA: TGTGCCAGCAGTTACTCGACAGAGAGGTACGAGCAGTACTTC.

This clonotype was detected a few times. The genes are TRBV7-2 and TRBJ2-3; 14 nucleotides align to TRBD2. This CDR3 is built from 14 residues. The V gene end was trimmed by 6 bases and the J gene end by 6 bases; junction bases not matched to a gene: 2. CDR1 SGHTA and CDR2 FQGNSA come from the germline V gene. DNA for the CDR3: TGTGCCAGCAGGGGACTAGCGGGAGTGGATACGCAGTATTTT. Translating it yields CASRGLAGVDTQYF.

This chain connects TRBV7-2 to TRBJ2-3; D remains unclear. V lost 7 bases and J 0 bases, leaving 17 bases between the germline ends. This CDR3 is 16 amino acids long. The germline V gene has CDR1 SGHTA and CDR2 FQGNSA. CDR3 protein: CASTLGPRTSTDTQYF. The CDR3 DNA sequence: TGTGCCAGCACTCTAGGTCCGCGTACTAGCACAGATACGCAGTATTTT. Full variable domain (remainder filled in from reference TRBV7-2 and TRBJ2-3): GAGVSQSPSNKVTEKGKDVELRCDPISGHTALYWYRQSLGQGLEFLIYFQGNSAPDKSGLPSDRFSAERTGGSVSTLTIQRTQQEDSAVYLCASTLGPRTSTDTQYFGPGTRLTVL.

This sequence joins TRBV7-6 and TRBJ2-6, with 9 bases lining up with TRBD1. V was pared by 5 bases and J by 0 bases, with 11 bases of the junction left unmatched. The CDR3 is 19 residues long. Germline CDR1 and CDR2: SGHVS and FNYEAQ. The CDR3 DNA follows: TGTGCCAGCAGCCGAAGTGCCGGGACAGGGATCTCTGGGGCCAACGTCCTGACTTTC. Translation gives CASSRSAGTGISGANVLTF.

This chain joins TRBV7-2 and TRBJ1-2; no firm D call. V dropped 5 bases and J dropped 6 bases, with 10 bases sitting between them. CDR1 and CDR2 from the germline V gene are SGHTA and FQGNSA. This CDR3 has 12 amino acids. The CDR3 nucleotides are TGTGCCAGCAGCCCCGTAGGAGATGGCTACACCTTC. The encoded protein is CASSPVGDGYTF. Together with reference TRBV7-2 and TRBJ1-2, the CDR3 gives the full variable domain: GAGVSQSPSNKVTEKGKDVELRCDPISGHTALYWYRQSLGQGLEFLIYFQGNSAPDKSGLPSDRFSAERTGGSVSTLTIQRTQQEDSAVYLCASSPVGDGYTFGSGTRLTVV.

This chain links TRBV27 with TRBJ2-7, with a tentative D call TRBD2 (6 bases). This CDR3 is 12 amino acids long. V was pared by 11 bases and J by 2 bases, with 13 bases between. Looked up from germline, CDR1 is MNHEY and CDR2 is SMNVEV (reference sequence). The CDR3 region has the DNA TGTGCCGGAGGGGACGGCCCCTACGAGCAGTACTTC. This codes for CAGGDGPYEQYF.

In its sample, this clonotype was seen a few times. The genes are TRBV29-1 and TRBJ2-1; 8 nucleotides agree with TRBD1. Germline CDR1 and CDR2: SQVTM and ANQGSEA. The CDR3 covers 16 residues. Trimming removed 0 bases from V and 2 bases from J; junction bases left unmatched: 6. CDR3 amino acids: CSVEDTGGLAYNEQFF. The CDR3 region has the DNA TGCAGCGTTGAAGATACAGGGGGTCTAGCCTACAATGAGCAGTTCTTC.

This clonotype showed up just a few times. The CDR3 spells CASSLGPDQETQYF. CDR3 nucleotides: TGTGCCAGCAGCTTGGGACCGGACCAAGAGACCCAGTACTTC. This chain connects TRBV13 to TRBJ2-5; tentatively, D is TRBD1 or TRBD2 (5 bases each). The CDR3 totals 14 residues. Germline-derived CDR1 and CDR2 are PRHDT and FYEKMQ (reference sequence). V was clipped by 3 bases and J by 0 bases, with 8 bases between them.

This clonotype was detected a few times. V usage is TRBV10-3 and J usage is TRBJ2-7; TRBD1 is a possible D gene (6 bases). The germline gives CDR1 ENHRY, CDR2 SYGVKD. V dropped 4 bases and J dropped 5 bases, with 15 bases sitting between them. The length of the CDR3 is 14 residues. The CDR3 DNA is TGTGCCATCAGTGGGCCGTACAGGGCCGACGAGCAGTACTTC. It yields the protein CAISGPYRADEQYF.

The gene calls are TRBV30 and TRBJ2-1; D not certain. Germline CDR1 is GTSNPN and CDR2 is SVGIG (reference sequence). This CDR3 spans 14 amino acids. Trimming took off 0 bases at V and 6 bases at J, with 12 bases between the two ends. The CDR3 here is CAWSVMSFSNEQFF. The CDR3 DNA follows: TGTGCCTGGAGTGTAATGAGTTTTAGCAATGAGCAGTTCTTC.

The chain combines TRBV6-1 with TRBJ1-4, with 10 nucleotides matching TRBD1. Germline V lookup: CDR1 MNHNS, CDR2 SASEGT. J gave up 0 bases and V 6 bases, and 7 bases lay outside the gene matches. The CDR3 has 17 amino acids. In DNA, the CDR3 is TGTGCCAGCAGCCTTCCGGACAGGGGGGCAACTAATGAAAAACTGTTTTTT. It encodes CASSLPDRGATNEKLFF.

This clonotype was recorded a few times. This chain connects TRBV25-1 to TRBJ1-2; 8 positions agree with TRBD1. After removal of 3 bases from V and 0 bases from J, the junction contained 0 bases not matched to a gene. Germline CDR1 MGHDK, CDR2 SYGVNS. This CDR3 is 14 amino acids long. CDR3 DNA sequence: TGTGCCAGCAGTGAGACAGGGGCTAACTATGGCTACACCTTC. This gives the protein CASSETGANYGYTF.